Described below is a single TCR beta chain sequence and its context. The antigen remains unidentified. The sample originates from a study of cytomegalovirus exposure and HLA in healthy donors. The primer mix had 60 Vbeta and 13 Jbeta primers. The data were produced by immunoSEQ multiplex PCR, yet TCRdb's version contains in-frame clones alone and is incomplete. Altogether about 160,000 clones are present, roughly 77% being singletons, with the ten largest covering about 3.5%. Study-wide findings and caveats: The only immune exposure information that was available was CMV serostatus.

The sequenced sample consisted of PBMCs. The origin of this receptor is a human donor in good health.

CDR3 loop: CASSLGVGQRPNYGYTF. CDR3 bases: TGTGCCAGCAGCTTGGGAGTGGGACAGCGACCTAACTATGGCTACACCTTC. This chain connects TRBV5-4 to TRBJ1-2; 7 bases agree with TRBD1. J lost 0 bases, V lost 0 bases, and 8 bases had no gene match. This CDR3 region has 17 residues. CDR1 is SGHNT, CDR2 YYREEE, per germline (reference sequence).